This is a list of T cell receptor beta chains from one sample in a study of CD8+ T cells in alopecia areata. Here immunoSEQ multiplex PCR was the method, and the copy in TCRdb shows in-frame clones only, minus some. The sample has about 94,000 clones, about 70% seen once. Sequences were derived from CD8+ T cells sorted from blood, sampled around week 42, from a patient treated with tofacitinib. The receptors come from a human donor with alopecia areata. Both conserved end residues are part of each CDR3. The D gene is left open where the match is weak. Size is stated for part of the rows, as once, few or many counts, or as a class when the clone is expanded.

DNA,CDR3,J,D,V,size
TGTGCCTGGACTAGACAGGACACTGAAGCTTTCTTT,CAWTRQDTEAFF,TRBJ1-1,.,TRBV30,.
TGTGCCACCTCACGTGAGACCCGGGCCCGAGACCCCCCTGGGGCCAACGTCCTGACTTTC,CATSRETRARDPPGANVLTF,TRBJ2-6,.,TRBV21-1,.
TGTGCCAGCAGCGCTGGTGGGGCCTACAATGAGCAGTTCTTC,CASSAGGAYNEQFF,TRBJ2-1,.,TRBV16,few
TGTGCCTGGGATACAGGGAAGGGTGCCGGGGAGCTGTTTTTT,CAWDTGKGAGELFF,TRBJ2-2,.,TRBV30,.
TGTGCCTGGAGAGAAACAGCGTATGGCTACACCTTC,CAWRETAYGYTF,TRBJ1-2,.,TRBV30,once
TGCAGCGTTGAACCCCCGACAGAGAGCTACACCTTC,CSVEPPTESYTF,TRBJ1-2,.,TRBV29-1,.
TGCAGCGTTGACGCGGGGGGGCACACCGGGGAGCTGTTTTTT,CSVDAGGHTGELFF,TRBJ2-2,TRBD2,TRBV29-1,.
TGTGCCTGGAGTACTGGTCGGTTAAATTCACCCCTCCACTTT,CAWSTGRLNSPLHF,TRBJ1-6,.,TRBV30,.
TGTGCCAGCAGCTTAGGGACGGTTACCTACGAGCAGTACTTC,CASSLGTVTYEQYF,TRBJ2-7,.,TRBV7-2,few
TGTGCCAGCAGTGACGGCGGGGGCGATGGCTACACCTTC,CASSDGGGDGYTF,TRBJ1-2,.,TRBV6-1,.
TGTGCCAGCAGTATGGGACAGGGGGATGAAAAACTGTTTTTT,CASSMGQGDEKLFF,TRBJ1-4,TRBD1,TRBV5-6,.
TGCGCCAGCAGCTTACTAGCGGGGGTTGGGGATACGCAGTATTTT,CASSLLAGVGDTQYF,TRBJ2-3,TRBD2,TRBV5-1,.
TGTGCCTGGGAGGAGTTGAACACTGAAGCTTTCTTT,CAWEELNTEAFF,TRBJ1-1,.,TRBV30,few
TGTGCCAGTAGTATAGGGACAGGAAACACTGAAGCTTTCTTT,CASSIGTGNTEAFF,TRBJ1-1,TRBD1,TRBV19,.
TGTGCCATCAGTGACACCGCCAAAGGACAGACGCCCTACGAGCAGTACTTC,CAISDTAKGQTPYEQYF,TRBJ2-7,.,TRBV10-3,few
TGTGCCACCAGCAGAGATCTTGGAACAGAACATTACAATGAGCAGTTCTTC,CATSRDLGTEHYNEQFF,TRBJ2-1,.,TRBV15,.
TGCAGCGCACACCTAGGGGGCTCCTACAATGAGCAGTTCTTC,CSAHLGGSYNEQFF,TRBJ2-1,.,TRBV29-1,.
TGTGCCAGCAGCGAAGGGACGCCCGGGGAGCAGTTCTTC,CASSEGTPGEQFF,TRBJ2-1,.,TRBV7-9,few
TGTGCCAGTCTGGCCCTACAACCGGCCGGGGAGCTGTTTTTT,CASLALQPAGELFF,TRBJ2-2,.,TRBV2,few
TGCGCCAGCAGTGAGTTGGACAGGGGTACCTCTTGCTTC,CASSELDRGTSCF,TRBJ1-2,TRBD1,TRBV10-2,.
TGTGCCAGCAGTTACTCCCGACAGGTTCAAGCTTTCTTT,CASSYSRQVQAFF,TRBJ1-1,.,TRBV6-5,.
TGTGCCAGCAGCTTGGGGACGAACACTGAAGCTTTCTTT,CASSLGTNTEAFF,TRBJ1-1,.,TRBV5-5,.
TGTGCCTGGAGTGGCGGGGACGAGCAGTACTTC,CAWSGGDEQYF,TRBJ2-7,.,TRBV30,.
TGTGCCAGCAGCTCGACTAGCGGGGGGGAAAGCTCCTACAATGAGCAGTTCTTC,CASSSTSGGESSYNEQFF,TRBJ2-1,TRBD2,TRBV11-2,.
TGTGCCAGCAGTGAATATACGGGGAGCGGGGAGCTGTTTTTT,CASSEYTGSGELFF,TRBJ2-2,.,TRBV25-1,.
TGTGCCAGCAGCTTAGGGTTGGGGCTAGATACGCAGTATTTT,CASSLGLGLDTQYF,TRBJ2-3,.,TRBV13,.